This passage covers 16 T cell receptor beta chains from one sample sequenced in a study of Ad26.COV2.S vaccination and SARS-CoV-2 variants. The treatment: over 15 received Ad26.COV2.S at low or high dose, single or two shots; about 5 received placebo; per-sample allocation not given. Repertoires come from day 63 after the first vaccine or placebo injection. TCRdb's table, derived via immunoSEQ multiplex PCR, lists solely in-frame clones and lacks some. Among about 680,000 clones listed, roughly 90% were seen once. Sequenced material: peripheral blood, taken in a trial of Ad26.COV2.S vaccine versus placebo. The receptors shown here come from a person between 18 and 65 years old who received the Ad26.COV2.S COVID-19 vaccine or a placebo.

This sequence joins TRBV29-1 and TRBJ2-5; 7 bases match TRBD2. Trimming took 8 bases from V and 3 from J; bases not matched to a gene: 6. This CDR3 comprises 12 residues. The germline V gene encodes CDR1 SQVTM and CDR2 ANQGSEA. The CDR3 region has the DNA TGCAGCTCCGGGAGGAGCGAAGAGACCCAGTACTTC. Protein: CSSGRSEETQYF.

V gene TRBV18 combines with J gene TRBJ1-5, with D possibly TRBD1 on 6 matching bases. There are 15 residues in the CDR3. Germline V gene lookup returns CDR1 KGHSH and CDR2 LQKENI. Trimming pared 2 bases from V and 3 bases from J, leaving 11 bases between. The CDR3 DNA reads TGTGCCAGCTCACCAAACAGGGCTGACAATCAGCCCCAGCATTTT. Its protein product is CASSPNRADNQPQHF.

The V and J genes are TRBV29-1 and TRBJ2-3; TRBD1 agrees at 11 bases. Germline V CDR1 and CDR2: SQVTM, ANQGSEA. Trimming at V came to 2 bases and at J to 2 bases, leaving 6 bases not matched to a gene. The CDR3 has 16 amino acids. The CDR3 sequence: CSVETGTGGNTDTQYF. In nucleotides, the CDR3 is TGCAGCGTTGAAACGGGGACAGGGGGAAACACAGATACGCAGTATTTT.

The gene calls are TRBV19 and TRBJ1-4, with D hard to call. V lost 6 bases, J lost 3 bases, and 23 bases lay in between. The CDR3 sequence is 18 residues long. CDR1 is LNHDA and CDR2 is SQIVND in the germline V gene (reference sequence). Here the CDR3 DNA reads TGTGCCAGTAGCCCAGCCGGGAGAGGTGTGGCGGCTAATGAAAAACTGTTTTTT. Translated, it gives CASSPAGRGVAANEKLFF. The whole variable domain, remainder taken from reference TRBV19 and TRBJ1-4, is DGGITQSPKYLFRKEGQNVTLSCEQNLNHDAMYWYRQDPGQGLRLIYYSQIVNDFQKGDIAEGYSVSREKKESFPLTVTSAQKNPTAFYLCASSPAGRGVAANEKLFFGSGTQLSVL.

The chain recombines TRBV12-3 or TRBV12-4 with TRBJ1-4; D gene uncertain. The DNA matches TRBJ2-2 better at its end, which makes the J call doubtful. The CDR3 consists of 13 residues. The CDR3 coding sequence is TGTGCCAGCAGTTTAGCGGAAAACCGGGAGCTGTTTTTT. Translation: CASSLAENRELFF.

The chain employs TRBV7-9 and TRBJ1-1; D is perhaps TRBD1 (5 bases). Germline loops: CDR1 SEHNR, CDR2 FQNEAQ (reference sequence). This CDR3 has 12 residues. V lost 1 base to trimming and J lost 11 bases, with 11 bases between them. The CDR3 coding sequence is TGTGCCAGCAGCTTAGTAGACAGTGGGGCTTTCTTT. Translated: CASSLVDSGAFF. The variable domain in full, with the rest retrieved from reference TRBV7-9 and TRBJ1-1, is DTGVSQNPRHKITKRGQNVTFRCDPISEHNRLYWYRQTLGQGPEFLTYFQNEAQLEKSRLLSDRFSAERPKGSFSTLEIQRTEQGDSAMYLCASSLVDSGAFFGQGTRLTVV.

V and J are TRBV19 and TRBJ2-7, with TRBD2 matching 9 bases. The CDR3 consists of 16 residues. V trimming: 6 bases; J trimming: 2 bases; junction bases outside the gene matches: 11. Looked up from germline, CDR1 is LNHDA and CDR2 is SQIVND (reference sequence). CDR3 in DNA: TGTGCCAGTAGGGACCAGACTAGCGGCAGGCCCTACGAGCAGTACTTC. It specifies CASRDQTSGRPYEQYF.

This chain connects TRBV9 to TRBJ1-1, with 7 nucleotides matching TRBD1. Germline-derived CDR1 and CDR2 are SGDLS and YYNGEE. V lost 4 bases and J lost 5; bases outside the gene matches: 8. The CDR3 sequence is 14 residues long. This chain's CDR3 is CASSRTGAETEAFF. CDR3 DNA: TGTGCCAGCAGCCGAACAGGGGCAGAGACTGAAGCTTTCTTT.

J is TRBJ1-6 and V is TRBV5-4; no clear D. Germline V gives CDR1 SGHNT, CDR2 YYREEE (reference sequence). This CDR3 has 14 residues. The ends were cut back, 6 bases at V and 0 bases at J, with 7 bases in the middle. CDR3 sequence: CASKQSSYNSPLHF. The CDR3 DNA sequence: TGTGCCAGCAAGCAGAGCTCCTATAATTCACCCCTCCACTTT.

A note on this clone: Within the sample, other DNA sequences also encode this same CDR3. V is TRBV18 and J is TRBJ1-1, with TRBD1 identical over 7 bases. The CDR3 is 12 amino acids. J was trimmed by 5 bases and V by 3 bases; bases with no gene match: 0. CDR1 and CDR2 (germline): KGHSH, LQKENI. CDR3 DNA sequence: TGTGCCAGCTCACCGGACAGGACTGAAGCTTTCTTT. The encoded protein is CASSPDRTEAFF.

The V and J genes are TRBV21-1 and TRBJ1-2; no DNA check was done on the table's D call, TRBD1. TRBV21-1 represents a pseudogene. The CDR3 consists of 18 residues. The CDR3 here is CASSEIQGQRKYNYGYTF. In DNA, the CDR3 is TGTGCCAGCAGCGAAATCCAGGGTCAACGGAAATATAACTATGGCTACACCTTC.

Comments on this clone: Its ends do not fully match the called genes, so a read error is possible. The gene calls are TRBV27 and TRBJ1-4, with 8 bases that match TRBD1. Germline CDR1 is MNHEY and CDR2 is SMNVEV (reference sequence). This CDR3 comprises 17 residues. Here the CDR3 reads CASSPGQGYTPKEKLFF. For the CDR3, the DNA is TGTGCCAGCAGTCCCGGACAGGGATATACCCCTAAGGAAAAACTGTTTTTT.

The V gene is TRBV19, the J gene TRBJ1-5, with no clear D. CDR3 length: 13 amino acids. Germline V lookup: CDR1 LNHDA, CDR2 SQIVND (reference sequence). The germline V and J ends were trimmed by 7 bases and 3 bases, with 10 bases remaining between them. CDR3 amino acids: CASNWAPNQPQHF. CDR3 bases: TGTGCCAGTAATTGGGCTCCCAATCAGCCCCAGCATTTT.

The CDR3 loop is CASSQDSPGQETQYF. CDR3 DNA: TGCGCCAGCAGCCAAGATAGTCCAGGCCAAGAGACCCAGTACTTC. This sequence joins TRBV4-3 and TRBJ2-5; unclear D gene. CDR3 length equals 15 residues. Per the germline V gene, CDR1 is LGHNA and CDR2 is YSLEER. Trimming left V 0 bases short and J 1 base short, with 9 bases between.

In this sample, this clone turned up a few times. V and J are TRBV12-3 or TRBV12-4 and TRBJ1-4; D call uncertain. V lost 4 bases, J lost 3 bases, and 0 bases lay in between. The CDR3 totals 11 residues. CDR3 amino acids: CASSSNEKLFF. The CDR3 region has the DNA TGTGCCAGCAGTTCTAATGAAAAACTGTTTTTT.

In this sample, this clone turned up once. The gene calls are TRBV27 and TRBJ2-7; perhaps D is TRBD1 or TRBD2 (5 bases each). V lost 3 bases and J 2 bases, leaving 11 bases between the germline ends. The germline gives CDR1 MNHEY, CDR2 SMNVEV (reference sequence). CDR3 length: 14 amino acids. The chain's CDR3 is CASSLAGATYEQYF. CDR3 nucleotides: TGTGCCAGCAGTTTGGCCGGGGCCACCTACGAGCAGTACTTC.